Shown below are 25 T cell receptor beta chains from a single sample sequenced in a study of OX40 agonist ivuxolimab in advanced cancers. Clones were read by immunoSEQ multiplex PCR, and TCRdb kept only the in-frame ones, dropping some. The table records some 44,000 clones, less than 90% of them present only once. The input for sequencing was CD4+ or CD8+ T cells sorted from blood, taken in a trial of the OX40 agonist ivuxolimab. All receptors come from an adult with an advanced solid tumor such as melanoma, head and neck, liver or kidney cancer.

V is TRBV30 and J is TRBJ2-5, with D perhaps matching TRBD2 (6 bases). CDR3 length equals 12 residues. The germline V gene encodes CDR1 GTSNPN and CDR2 SVGIG (reference sequence). V shed 3 bases and J shed 9 bases, with 14 bases lying between them. The chain's CDR3 is CAWRPVRDPQYF. CDR3 nucleotide sequence: TGTGCCTGGAGACCCGTGCGGGACCCCCAGTACTTC.

V is TRBV6-5 and J is TRBJ1-2; D is perhaps TRBD1 (5 bases). V lost 6 bases, J lost 4 bases, and 15 bases lay in between. The CDR3 is made up of 14 amino acids. From germline, CDR1 is MNHEY and CDR2 SVGAGI. In DNA, the CDR3 is TGTGCCAGCAGGTCCCCGGGGGTAGTCTATGGCTACACCTTC. This sequence encodes CASRSPGVVYGYTF.

V is TRBV5-3 and J is TRBJ2-7, with D unresolved. TRBV5-3 is assigned to the ORF class and has an uncertain function. V lost 4 bases and J 0 bases, leaving 20 bases between the germline ends. The CDR3 runs to 17 residues. This CDR3 reads CARSALLRHESSYEQYF. The DNA for the CDR3 is TGTGCCAGAAGCGCACTACTAAGACACGAGAGCTCCTACGAGCAGTACTTC.

The genes are TRBV28 and TRBJ2-7, with 15 bases identical to TRBD2. This CDR3 region has 18 residues. V shed 3 bases and J 3 bases; nucleotides not matched to a gene: 9. The germline V gene encodes CDR1 MDHEN and CDR2 SYDVKM. CDR3 in amino acids: CASSFLRTSGREVYEQYF. CDR3 DNA sequence: TGTGCCAGCAGTTTCCTCAGGACTAGCGGGAGGGAAGTCTACGAGCAGTACTTC.

This clone has a handful of counts. This chain connects TRBV27 to TRBJ2-7; 14 bases agree with TRBD2. Germline V gene data show CDR1 as MNHEY and CDR2 as SMNVEV (reference sequence). The J segment lost 4 bases and the V segment lost 5 bases, leaving 10 bases of the junction unmatched. This CDR3 comprises 17 residues. This chain's CDR3 is CASSPSGTSGRGYEQYF. The CDR3 nucleotides are TGTGCCAGCAGTCCCTCCGGGACTAGCGGGAGAGGGTACGAGCAGTACTTC.

For the CDR3, the DNA is TGTGCCAGCGGGGGTTCCTACAATGAGCAGTTCTTC. Encoded protein: CASGGSYNEQFF. V is TRBV9 and J is TRBJ2-1, with D perhaps TRBD1 or TRBD2 (5 bases each). Trimming pared 7 bases from V and 1 base from J, leaving 6 bases between. This CDR3 contains 12 residues. Germline V gene lookup returns CDR1 SGDLS and CDR2 YYNGEE.

This chain joins TRBV5-4 and TRBJ2-7; no reliable D call. Trimming pared 0 bases from V and 0 bases from J, leaving 4 bases between. CDR1 and CDR2 from the germline V gene are SGHNT and YYREEE (reference sequence). The CDR3 totals 13 residues. In DNA form, the CDR3 reads TGTGCCAGCAGCTTGGGGAACTCCTACGAGCAGTACTTC. Amino acid sequence: CASSLGNSYEQYF.

The rearrangement links TRBV30 to TRBJ1-1; 12 nucleotides align to TRBD1. The CDR3 is made up of 14 amino acids. The V segment lost 8 bases and the J segment 0 bases; nucleotides outside the gene matches: 4. The germline CDR1 and CDR2 sequences are GTSNPN and SVGIG (reference sequence). The DNA for the CDR3 is TGTGCCGGGGGACAGGGGGCCTTGAACACTGAAGCTTTCTTT. Its translation is CAGGQGALNTEAFF.

The rearrangement joins TRBV5-1 to TRBJ2-3; D is possibly TRBD1 or TRBD2 (5 bases each). Between the trimmed V and J ends, which lost 6 bases and 4 bases, there was a span of 15 bases. The CDR3 is 14 amino acids. Per germline, CDR1 SGHRS and CDR2 YFSETQ. The CDR3, as DNA: TGCGCCAGCACCACCGGACAACTAGCAGATACGCAGTATTTT. It is translated as CASTTGQLADTQYF.

The rearrangement links TRBV5-1 to TRBJ2-1; D call uncertain. CDR3 length: 14 amino acids. Trimming stripped 1 base from V and 6 bases from J, with 11 bases between. Germline V gene data show CDR1 as SGHRS and CDR2 as YFSETQ. The CDR3 region is CASSLQAESNEQFF. The CDR3 nucleotides are TGCGCCAGCAGCTTGCAGGCAGAAAGCAATGAGCAGTTCTTC.

J is TRBJ1-1 and V is TRBV18; tentative D call: TRBD1 (6 bases). CDR3 length: 13 residues. V dropped 3 bases and J dropped 1 base, with 6 bases sitting between them. The V gene's germline CDR1 is KGHSH and CDR2 LQKENI. CDR3 region: CASSPGQNTEAFF. In DNA, the CDR3 is TGTGCCAGCTCACCGGGACAGAACACTGAAGCTTTCTTT.

The chain carries TRBV6-5 and TRBJ2-2; TRBD2 matches at 9 bases. This CDR3 is built from 15 residues. Per germline, CDR1 MNHEY and CDR2 SVGAGI. Trimming cost V 4 bases and J 3 bases; bases outside gene matches: 3. The CDR3 nucleotides are TGTGCCAGCAGTTCCGGACTAGCGTACACCGGGGAGCTGTTTTTT. This gives the protein CASSSGLAYTGELFF.

This chain links TRBV7-6 with TRBJ2-5; D remains unclear. Germline V gene lookup returns CDR1 SGHVS and CDR2 FNYEAQ. This CDR3 has 11 amino acids. V lost 5 bases and J lost 2, with 3 bases in between. The CDR3 reads CASSAQETQYF. In nucleotides, the CDR3 is TGTGCCAGCAGCGCTCAAGAGACCCAGTACTTC.

The CDR3 protein is CSVGGLGDQPQHF. The CDR3 DNA follows: TGCAGCGTTGGAGGCCTAGGCGATCAGCCCCAGCATTTT. The chain is built from TRBV29-1 and TRBJ1-5; D is unresolved. Germline CDR1 is SQVTM and CDR2 is ANQGSEA. V lost 4 bases to trimming and J lost 5 bases, with 12 bases between them. This CDR3 region has 13 residues. The full variable domain, in which reference TRBV29-1 and TRBJ1-5 provide the parts outside the CDR3, is SAVISQKPSRDICQRGTSLTIQCQVDSQVTMMFWYRQQPGQSLTLIATANQGSEATYESGFVIDKFPISRPNLTFSTLTVSNMSPEDSSIYLCSVGGLGDQPQHFGDGTRLSIL.

V gene TRBV5-1 combines with J gene TRBJ1-1; 7 bases agree with TRBD1. The V gene's germline CDR1 is SGHRS and CDR2 YFSETQ. The CDR3 runs 14 residues. V trimming: 2 bases; J trimming: 5 bases; junction bases outside the gene matches: 6. The CDR3 sequence is CASSFPPGGTEAFF. The CDR3 coding sequence is TGCGCCAGCAGCTTTCCCCCAGGGGGGACTGAAGCTTTCTTT.

There are a few counts of this clone. J is TRBJ1-2 and V is TRBV5-1; the D gene is possibly TRBD1 (5 bases). CDR3 size: 14 residues. V was pared by 1 base and J by 6 bases, with 13 bases between. The germline gives CDR1 SGHRS, CDR2 YFSETQ. CDR3 in amino acids: CASSLLGPMDGYTF. The CDR3 region has the DNA TGCGCCAGCAGCTTGCTGGGGCCGATGGATGGCTACACCTTC.

The chain carries TRBV4-2 and TRBJ2-2, with D unclear. V lost 0 bases and J 8 bases, leaving 7 bases between the germline ends. The CDR3 contains 13 residues. Germline values: CDR1 LGHNA, CDR2 YNFKEQ. Written as DNA, the CDR3 is TGTGCCAGCAGCCAAGATAATACGGGGGAGCTGTTTTTT. This codes for CASSQDNTGELFF.

The CDR3 sequence: CSVGWDTQYF. The CDR3 DNA reads TGCAGCGTGGGCTGGGATACGCAGTATTTT. The V and J genes are TRBV29-1 and TRBJ2-3; no clear D. The CDR3 extends over 10 amino acids. Germline V lookup: CDR1 SQVTM, CDR2 ANQGSEA. V shed 6 bases and J shed 6 bases, with 7 bases lying between them.

CDR3 protein: CASSLGDSNQPQHF. In nucleotides, the CDR3 is TGTGCCAGCAGTTTAGGGGACAGCAATCAGCCCCAGCATTTT. V is TRBV27 and J is TRBJ1-5; D perhaps matches TRBD1 (5 bases). Between the trimmed V and J ends, which lost 2 bases and 1 base, there was a span of 6 bases. From germline, CDR1 is MNHEY and CDR2 SMNVEV (reference sequence). There are 14 residues in the CDR3.

The V gene is TRBV6-5, the J gene TRBJ1-6, with a tentative D call TRBD1 (6 bases). The V gene's germline CDR1 is MNHEY and CDR2 SVGAGI. CDR3 length: 13 residues. Trimming removed 8 bases at V and 8 bases at J, with 13 bases between. CDR3 DNA sequence: TGTGCCAGCCGTTGGGGGGCGGATTCACCCCTCCACTTT. Its translation: CASRWGADSPLHF.

The rearrangement links TRBV29-1 to TRBJ1-2; 8 bases fit TRBD1. The germline V gene encodes CDR1 SQVTM and CDR2 ANQGSEA. The CDR3 has 11 residues. Trimming took 6 bases from V and 7 from J; bases not matched to a gene: 4. The CDR3 here is CSVVTGVGYTF. In DNA form, the CDR3 reads TGCAGCGTCGTGACAGGGGTTGGCTACACCTTC. The full variable domain, its missing parts supplied by reference TRBV29-1 and TRBJ1-2, is SAVISQKPSRDICQRGTSLTIQCQVDSQVTMMFWYRQQPGQSLTLIATANQGSEATYESGFVIDKFPISRPNLTFSTLTVSNMSPEDSSIYLCSVVTGVGYTFGSGTRLTVV.

The rearrangement joins TRBV11-3 to TRBJ2-7; perhaps TRBD1 as D (5 bases). Trimming stripped 1 base from V and 10 bases from J, with 8 bases between. The CDR3 has 11 residues. Germline lookup yields CDR1 SGHNT and CDR2 YENEEA. For the CDR3, the DNA is TGTGCCAGCAGCTTAGGACAGTCCCAGTACTTC. Its protein product is CASSLGQSQYF.

The V and J genes are TRBV5-1 and TRBJ2-7, with D possibly matching TRBD2 (6 bases). Germline CDR1 SGHRS, CDR2 YFSETQ. This CDR3 contains 15 residues. Trimming removed 4 bases at V and 0 bases at J, with 14 bases between. The CDR3 reads CASSGGPGRSYEQYF. CDR3 DNA sequence: TGCGCCAGCAGCGGAGGGCCCGGTCGCTCCTACGAGCAGTACTTC. The entire variable domain, with the rest obtained from reference TRBV5-1 and TRBJ2-7, is as follows: KAGVTQTPRYLIKTRGQQVTLSCSPISGHRSVSWYQQTPGQGLQFLFEYFSETQRNKGNFPGRFSGRQFSNSRSEMNVSTLELGDSALYLCASSGGPGRSYEQYFGPGTRLTVT.

The V and J genes are TRBV18 and TRBJ2-1; 7 bases are a match to TRBD2. Germline assignment: CDR1 KGHSH and CDR2 LQKENI. The CDR3 totals 12 residues. Trimming at V came to 2 bases and at J to 10 bases, leaving 2 bases not matched to a gene. The CDR3: CASSPAGEEQFF. The CDR3 nucleotides are TGTGCCAGCTCACCAGCGGGAGAAGAGCAGTTCTTC.

The chain uses TRBV2 and TRBJ2-1, with 10 bases identical to TRBD2. The CDR3 runs to 13 residues. From germline, CDR1 is SNHLY and CDR2 FYNNEI. Trimming at V came to 10 bases and at J to 6 bases, leaving 6 bases not matched to a gene. The CDR3 loop reads CATVAGGSNEQFF. CDR3 in DNA: TGTGCCACCGTAGCGGGAGGCTCCAATGAGCAGTTCTTC.